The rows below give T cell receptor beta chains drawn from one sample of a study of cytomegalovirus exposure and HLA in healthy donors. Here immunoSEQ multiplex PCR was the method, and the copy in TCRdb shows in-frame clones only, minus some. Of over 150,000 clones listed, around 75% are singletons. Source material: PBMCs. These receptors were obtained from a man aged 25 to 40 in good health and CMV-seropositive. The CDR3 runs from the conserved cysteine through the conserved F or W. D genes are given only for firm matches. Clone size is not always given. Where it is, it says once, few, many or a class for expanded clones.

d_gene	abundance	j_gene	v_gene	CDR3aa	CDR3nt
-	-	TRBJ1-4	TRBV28	CASSFSGDEKLFF	TGTGCCAGCAGTTTTTCCGGGGATGAAAAACTGTTTTTT
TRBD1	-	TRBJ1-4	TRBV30	CAWSATWTGSNEKLFF	TGTGCCTGGAGTGCCACATGGACAGGGAGTAATGAAAAACTGTTTTTT
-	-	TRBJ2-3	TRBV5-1	CASSGRTASRTDTQYF	TGCGCCAGCAGCGGAAGGACTGCAAGTCGGACAGATACGCAGTATTTT
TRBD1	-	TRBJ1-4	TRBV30	CAWSVQGTALFF	TGTGCCTGGAGTGTACAGGGGACAGCACTGTTTTTT
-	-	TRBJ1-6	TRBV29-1	CSVDLGQTNSPLHF	TGCAGCGTTGACCTAGGACAGACTAATTCACCCCTCCACTTT
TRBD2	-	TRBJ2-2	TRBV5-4	CASSLTRGGSTGELFF	TGTGCCAGCAGCTTAACTCGGGGGGGTAGCACCGGGGAGCTGTTTTTT
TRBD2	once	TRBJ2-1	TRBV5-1	CASSLEPGTSVYNEQFF	TGCGCCAGCAGCTTGGAACCCGGGACTAGTGTCTACAATGAGCAGTTCTTC
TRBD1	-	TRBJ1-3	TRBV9	CASSKQGTSGNTIYF	TGTGCCAGCAGTAAACAGGGGACATCTGGAAACACCATATATTTT
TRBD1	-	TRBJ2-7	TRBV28	CASSLGTVYEQYF	TGTGCCAGCAGTTTAGGGACAGTATACGAGCAGTACTTC
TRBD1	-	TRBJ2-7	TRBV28	CASSSGQGVPQQYF	TGTGCCAGCAGTTCGGGACAGGGGGTCCCCCAGCAGTACTTC
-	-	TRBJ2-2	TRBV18	CASSPGMNTGELFF	TGTGCCAGCTCACCGGGCATGAACACCGGGGAGCTGTTTTTT
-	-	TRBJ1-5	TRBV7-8	CASTLGALNQPQHF	TGTGCCAGCACCCTGGGGGCACTTAATCAGCCCCAGCATTTT
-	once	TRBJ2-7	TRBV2	CASLEACEQYF	TGTGCCAGCCTTGAAGCCTGCGAGCAGTACTTC
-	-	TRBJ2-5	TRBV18	CASSPSSETQYF	TGTGCCAGCTCACCGTCTTCTGAGACCCAGTACTTC
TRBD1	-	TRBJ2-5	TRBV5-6	CASSLGTGKETQYF	TGTGCCAGCAGCTTGGGGACAGGGAAAGAGACCCAGTACTTC
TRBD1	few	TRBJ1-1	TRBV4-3	CASSQATGQGALRTEAFF	TGCGCCAGCAGCCAAGCCACGGGACAGGGGGCGCTTCGTACTGAAGCTTTCTTT
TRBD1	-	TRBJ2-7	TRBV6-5	CASSYLPGGSDEQYF	TGTGCCAGCAGTTACCTCCCAGGGGGCAGCGACGAGCAGTACTTC
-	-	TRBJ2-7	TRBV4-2	CASSQVGATYEQYF	TGTGCCAGCAGCCAAGTGGGGGCAACCTACGAGCAGTACTTC